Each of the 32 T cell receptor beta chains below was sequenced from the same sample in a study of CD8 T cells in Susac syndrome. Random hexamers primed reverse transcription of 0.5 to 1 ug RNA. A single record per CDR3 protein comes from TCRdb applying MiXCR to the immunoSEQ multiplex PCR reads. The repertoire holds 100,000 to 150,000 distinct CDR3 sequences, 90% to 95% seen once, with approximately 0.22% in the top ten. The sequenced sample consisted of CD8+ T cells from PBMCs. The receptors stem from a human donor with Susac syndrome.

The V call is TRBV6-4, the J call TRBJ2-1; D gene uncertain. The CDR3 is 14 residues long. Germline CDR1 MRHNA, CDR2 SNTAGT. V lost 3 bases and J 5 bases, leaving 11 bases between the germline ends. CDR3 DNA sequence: TGTGCCAGCAGTGAAATCTCTAACCACAATGAGCAGTTCTTC. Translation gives CASSEISNHNEQFF.

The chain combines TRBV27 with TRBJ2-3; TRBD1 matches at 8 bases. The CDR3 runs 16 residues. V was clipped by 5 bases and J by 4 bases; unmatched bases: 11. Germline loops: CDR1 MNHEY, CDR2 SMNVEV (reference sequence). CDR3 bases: TGTGCCAGCAGTCCCCCCGGGACAGGCAGACCAGATACGCAGTATTTT. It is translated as CASSPPGTGRPDTQYF.

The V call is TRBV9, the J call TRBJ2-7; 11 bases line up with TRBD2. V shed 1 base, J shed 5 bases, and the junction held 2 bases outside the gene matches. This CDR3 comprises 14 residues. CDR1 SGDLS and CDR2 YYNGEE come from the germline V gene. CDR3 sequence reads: CASSVLAGGDEQYF. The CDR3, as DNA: TGTGCCAGCAGCGTACTAGCGGGAGGTGACGAGCAGTACTTC.

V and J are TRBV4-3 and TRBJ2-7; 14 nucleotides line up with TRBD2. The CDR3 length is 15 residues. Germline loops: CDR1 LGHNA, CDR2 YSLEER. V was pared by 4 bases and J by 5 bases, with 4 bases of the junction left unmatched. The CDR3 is CASSRQTSGRDEQYF. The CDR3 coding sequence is TGCGCCAGCAGCCGTCAGACTAGCGGGAGGGACGAGCAGTACTTC.

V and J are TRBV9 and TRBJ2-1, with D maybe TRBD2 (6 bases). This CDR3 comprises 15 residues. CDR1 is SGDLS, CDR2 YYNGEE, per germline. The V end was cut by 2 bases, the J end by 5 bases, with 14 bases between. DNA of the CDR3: TGTGCCAGCAGCGTTTCCGGGACTCCACACAATGAGCAGTTCTTC. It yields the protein CASSVSGTPHNEQFF.

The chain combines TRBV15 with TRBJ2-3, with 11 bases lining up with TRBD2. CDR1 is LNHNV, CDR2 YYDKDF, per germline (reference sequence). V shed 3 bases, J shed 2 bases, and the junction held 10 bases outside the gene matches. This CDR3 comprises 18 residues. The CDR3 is CATSRVLTTSGNTDTQYF. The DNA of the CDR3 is TGTGCCACCAGCAGGGTACTCACGACTAGCGGGAACACAGATACGCAGTATTTT.

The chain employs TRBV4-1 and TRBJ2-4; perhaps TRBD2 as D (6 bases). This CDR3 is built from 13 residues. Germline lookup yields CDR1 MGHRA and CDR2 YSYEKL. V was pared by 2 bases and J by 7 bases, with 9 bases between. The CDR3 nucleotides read TGCGCCAGCAGCCAAACCCGGGGGAACATTCAGTACTTC. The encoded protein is CASSQTRGNIQYF.

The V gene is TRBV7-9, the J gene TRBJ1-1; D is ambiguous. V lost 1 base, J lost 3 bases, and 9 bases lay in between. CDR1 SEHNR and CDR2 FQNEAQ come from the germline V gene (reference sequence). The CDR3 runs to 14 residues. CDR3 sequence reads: CASSLDAVYTEAFF. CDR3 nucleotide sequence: TGTGCCAGCAGCTTAGATGCGGTCTACACTGAAGCTTTCTTT.

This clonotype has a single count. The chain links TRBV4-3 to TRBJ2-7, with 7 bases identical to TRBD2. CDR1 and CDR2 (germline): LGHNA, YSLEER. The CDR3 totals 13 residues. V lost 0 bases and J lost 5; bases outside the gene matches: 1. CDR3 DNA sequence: TGCGCCAGCAGCCAAGATGGGGGGGACGAGCAGTACTTC. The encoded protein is CASSQDGGDEQYF.

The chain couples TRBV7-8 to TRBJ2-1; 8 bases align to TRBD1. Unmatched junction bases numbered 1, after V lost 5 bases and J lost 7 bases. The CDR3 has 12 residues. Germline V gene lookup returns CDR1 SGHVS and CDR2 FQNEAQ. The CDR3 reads CASSRDRNEQFF. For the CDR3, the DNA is TGTGCCAGCAGCCGGGACAGGAATGAGCAGTTCTTC.

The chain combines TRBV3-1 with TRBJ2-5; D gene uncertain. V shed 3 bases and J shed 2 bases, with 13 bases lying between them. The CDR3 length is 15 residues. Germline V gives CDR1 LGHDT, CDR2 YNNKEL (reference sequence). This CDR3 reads CASSQPGPYQETQYF. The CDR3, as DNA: TGTGCCAGCAGCCAGCCGGGTCCCTATCAAGAGACCCAGTACTTC.

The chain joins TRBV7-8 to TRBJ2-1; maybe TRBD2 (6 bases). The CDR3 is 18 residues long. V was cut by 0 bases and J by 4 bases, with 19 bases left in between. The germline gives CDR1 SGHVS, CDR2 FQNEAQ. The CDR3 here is CASSLALVGAGRYNEQFF. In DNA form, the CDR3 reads TGTGCCAGCAGCTTAGCATTGGTCGGGGCGGGACGTTACAATGAGCAGTTCTTC.

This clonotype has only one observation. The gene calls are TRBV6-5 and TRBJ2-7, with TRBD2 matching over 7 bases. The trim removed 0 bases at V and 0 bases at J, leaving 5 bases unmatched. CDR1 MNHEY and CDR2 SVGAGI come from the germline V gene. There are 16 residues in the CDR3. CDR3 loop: CASSYSSGASSYEQYF. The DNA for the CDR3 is TGTGCCAGCAGTTACTCGAGCGGGGCTAGCTCCTACGAGCAGTACTTC.

The CDR3 spells CASSYGRVAGELFF. The CDR3 DNA follows: TGTGCCAGCAGCTACGGCCGGGTCGCCGGGGAGCTGTTTTTT. V usage is TRBV13 and J usage is TRBJ2-2; D gene ambiguous. From germline, CDR1 is PRHDT and CDR2 FYEKMQ (reference sequence). The CDR3 is made up of 14 amino acids. V lost 4 bases, J lost 6 bases, and 12 bases lay in between.

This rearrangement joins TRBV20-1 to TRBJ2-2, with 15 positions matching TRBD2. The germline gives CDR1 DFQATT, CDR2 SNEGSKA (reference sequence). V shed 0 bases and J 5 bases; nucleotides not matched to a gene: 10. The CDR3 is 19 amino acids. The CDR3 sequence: CSARDYKGLAGGWTGELFF. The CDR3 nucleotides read TGCAGTGCTAGAGATTATAAGGGACTAGCGGGAGGATGGACCGGGGAGCTGTTTTTT.

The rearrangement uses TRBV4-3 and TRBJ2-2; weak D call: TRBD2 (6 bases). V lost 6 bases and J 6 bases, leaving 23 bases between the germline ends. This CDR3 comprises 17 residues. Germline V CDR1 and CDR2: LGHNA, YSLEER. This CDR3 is CASRTLAEKEDSGELFF. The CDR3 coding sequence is TGCGCCAGCAGGACCTTAGCGGAGAAGGAAGATTCCGGGGAGCTGTTTTTT.

DNA of the CDR3: TGTGCCAGCGGGCTAGCGGGGTCCTACAATGAGCAGTTCTTC. It specifies CASGLAGSYNEQFF. The chain has TRBV28 and TRBJ2-1, with 9 nucleotides matching TRBD2. V trimming: 8 bases; J trimming: 1 base; junction bases outside the gene matches: 3. The CDR3 loop spans 14 amino acids. From germline, CDR1 is MDHEN and CDR2 SYDVKM.

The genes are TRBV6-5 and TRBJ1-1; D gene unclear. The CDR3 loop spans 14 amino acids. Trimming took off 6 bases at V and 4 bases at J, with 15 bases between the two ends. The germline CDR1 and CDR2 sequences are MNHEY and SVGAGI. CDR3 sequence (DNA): TGTGCCAGCAGAACCTGGAGACGTGCCACTGAAGCTTTCTTT. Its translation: CASRTWRRATEAFF.

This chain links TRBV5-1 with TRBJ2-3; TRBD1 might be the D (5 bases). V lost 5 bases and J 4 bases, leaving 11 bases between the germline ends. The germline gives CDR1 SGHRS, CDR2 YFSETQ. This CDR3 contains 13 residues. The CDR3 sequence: CASRFDSPDTQYF. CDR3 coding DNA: TGCGCCAGCAGATTTGACAGCCCAGATACGCAGTATTTT.

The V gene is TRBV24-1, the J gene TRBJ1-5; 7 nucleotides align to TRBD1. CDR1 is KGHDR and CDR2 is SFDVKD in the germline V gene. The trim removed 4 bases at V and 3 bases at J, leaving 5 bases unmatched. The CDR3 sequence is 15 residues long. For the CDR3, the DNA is TGTGCCACCAGTGACCGGACAGGACCCAATCAGCCCCAGCATTTT. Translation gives CATSDRTGPNQPQHF.

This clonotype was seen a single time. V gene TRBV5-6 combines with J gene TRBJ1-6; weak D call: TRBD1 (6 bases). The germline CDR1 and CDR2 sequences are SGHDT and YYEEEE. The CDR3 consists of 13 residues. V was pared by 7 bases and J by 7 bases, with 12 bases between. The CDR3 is CASLDSLNSPLHF. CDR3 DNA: TGTGCCAGCTTGGACAGCCTGAATTCACCCCTCCACTTT. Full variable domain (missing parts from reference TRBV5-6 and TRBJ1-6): DAGVTQSPTHLIKTRGQQVTLRCSPKSGHDTVSWYQQALGQGPQFIFQYYEEEERQRGNFPDRFSGHQFPNYSSELNVNALLLGDSALYLCASLDSLNSPLHFGNGTRLTVT.

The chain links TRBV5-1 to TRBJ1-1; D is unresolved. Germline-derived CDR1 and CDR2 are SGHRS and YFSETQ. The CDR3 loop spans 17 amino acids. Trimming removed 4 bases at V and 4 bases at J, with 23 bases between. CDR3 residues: CASSPLIVGWSGTEAFF. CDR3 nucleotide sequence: TGCGCCAGCAGCCCCCTGATTGTCGGGTGGAGTGGCACTGAAGCTTTCTTT.

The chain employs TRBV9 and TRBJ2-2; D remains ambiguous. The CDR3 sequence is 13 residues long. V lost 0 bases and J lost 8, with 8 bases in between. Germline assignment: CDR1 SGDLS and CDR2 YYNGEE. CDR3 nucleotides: TGTGCCAGCAGCGTAGGGGGAATGGGGGAGCTGTTTTTT. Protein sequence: CASSVGGMGELFF.

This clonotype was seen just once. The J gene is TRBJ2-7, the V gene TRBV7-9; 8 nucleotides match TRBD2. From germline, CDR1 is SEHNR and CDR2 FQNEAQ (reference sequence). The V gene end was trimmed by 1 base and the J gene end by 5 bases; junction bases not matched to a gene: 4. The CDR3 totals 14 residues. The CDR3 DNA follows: TGTGCCAGCAGCTTAGGCGGGGGGTACAACGAGCAGTACTTC. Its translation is CASSLGGGYNEQYF.

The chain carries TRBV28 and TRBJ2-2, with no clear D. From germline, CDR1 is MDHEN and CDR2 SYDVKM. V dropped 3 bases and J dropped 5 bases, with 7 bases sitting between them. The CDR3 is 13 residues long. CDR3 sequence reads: CASSFRWTGELFF. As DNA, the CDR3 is TGTGCCAGCAGTTTCCGGTGGACCGGGGAGCTGTTTTTT.

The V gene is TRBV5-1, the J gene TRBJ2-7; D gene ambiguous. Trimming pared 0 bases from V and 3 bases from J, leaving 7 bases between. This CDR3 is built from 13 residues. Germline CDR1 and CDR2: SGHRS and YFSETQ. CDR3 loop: CASSLGFGYEQYF. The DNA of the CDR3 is TGCGCCAGCAGCTTGGGGTTTGGCTACGAGCAGTACTTC.

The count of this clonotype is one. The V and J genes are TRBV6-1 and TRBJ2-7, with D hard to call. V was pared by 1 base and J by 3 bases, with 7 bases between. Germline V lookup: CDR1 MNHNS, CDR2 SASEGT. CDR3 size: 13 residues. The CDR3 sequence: CASSEDRYYEQYF. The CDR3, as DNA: TGTGCCAGCAGTGAAGACCGATACTACGAGCAGTACTTC.

CDR3 in DNA: TGTGCCTGGAGTGTACTTGGGAGAATCCACGAGCAGTACTTC. It codes for CAWSVLGRIHEQYF. The chain employs TRBV30 and TRBJ2-7; D perhaps matches TRBD2 (5 bases). This CDR3 spans 14 amino acids. Deletions cut 0 bases from V and 5 bases from J, with 14 bases between. Germline CDR1 is GTSNPN and CDR2 is SVGIG (reference sequence).

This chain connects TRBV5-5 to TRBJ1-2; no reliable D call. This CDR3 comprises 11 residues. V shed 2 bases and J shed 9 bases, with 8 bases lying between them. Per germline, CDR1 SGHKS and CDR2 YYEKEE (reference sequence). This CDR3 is CASSFSRSYTF. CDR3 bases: TGTGCCAGCAGCTTTTCCCGGAGCTACACCTTC.

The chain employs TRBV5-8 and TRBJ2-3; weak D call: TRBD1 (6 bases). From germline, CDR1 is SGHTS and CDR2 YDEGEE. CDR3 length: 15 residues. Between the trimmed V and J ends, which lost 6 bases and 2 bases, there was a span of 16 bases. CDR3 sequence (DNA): TGTGCCAGCACTTCCGGACAGCGTCTCACAGATACGCAGTATTTT. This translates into CASTSGQRLTDTQYF.

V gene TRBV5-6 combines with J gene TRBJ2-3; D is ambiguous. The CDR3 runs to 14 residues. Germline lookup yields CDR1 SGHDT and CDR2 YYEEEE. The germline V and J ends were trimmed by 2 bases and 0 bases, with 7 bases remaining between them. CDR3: CASSFEASTDTQYF. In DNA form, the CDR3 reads TGTGCCAGCAGCTTTGAAGCTAGCACAGATACGCAGTATTTT.

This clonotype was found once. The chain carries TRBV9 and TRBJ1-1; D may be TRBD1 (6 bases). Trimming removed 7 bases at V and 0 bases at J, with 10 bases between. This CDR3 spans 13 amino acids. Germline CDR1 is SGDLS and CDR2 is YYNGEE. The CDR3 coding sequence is TGTGCCAGCGGGGGGCACCTGAACACTGAAGCTTTCTTT. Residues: CASGGHLNTEAFF.